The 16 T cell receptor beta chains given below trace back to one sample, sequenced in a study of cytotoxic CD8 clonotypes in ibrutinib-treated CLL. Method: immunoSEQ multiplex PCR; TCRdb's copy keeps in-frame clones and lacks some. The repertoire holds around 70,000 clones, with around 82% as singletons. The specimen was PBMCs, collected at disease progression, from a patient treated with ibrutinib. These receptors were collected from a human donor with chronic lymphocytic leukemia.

In nucleotides, the CDR3 is TGTGCCAGTAGTCCCCTGGGCGTTCCCCCAGGGGATACGCAGTATTTT. Protein sequence: CASSPLGVPPGDTQYF. This chain connects TRBV19 to TRBJ2-3, with a tentative D call TRBD1 (5 bases). This CDR3 region has 16 residues. CDR1 is LNHDA and CDR2 is SQIVND in the germline V gene (reference sequence). Trimming cost V 5 bases and J 6 bases, with 21 bases left between them.

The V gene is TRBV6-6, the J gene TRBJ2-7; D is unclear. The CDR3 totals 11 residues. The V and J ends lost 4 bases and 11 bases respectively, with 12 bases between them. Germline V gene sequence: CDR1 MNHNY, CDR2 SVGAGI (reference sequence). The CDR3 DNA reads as TGTGCCAGCAGTTCCGAGGCCGTGGAGTACTTC. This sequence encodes CASSSEAVEYF.

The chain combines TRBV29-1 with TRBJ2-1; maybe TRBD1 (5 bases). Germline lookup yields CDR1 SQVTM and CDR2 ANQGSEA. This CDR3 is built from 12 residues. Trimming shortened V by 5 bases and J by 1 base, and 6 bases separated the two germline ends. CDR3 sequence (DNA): TGCAGCGTTCAGGGTTCCTACAATGAGCAGTTCTTC. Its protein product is CSVQGSYNEQFF.

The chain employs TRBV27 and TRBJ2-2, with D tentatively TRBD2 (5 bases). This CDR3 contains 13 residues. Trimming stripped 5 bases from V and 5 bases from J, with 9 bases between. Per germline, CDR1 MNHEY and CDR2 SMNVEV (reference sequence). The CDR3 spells CASSIWRTGELFF. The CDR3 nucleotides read TGTGCCAGCAGTATCTGGAGGACCGGGGAGCTGTTTTTT.

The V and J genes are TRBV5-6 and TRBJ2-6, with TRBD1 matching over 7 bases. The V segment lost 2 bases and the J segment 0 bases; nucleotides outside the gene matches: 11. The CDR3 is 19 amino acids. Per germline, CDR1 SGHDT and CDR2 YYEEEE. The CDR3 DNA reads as TGTGCCAGCAGCTTAGTCACAGGGGCCTCCACCTCTGGGGCCAACGTCCTGACTTTC. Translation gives CASSLVTGASTSGANVLTF. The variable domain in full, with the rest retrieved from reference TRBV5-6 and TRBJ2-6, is DAGVTQSPTHLIKTRGQQVTLRCSPKSGHDTVSWYQQALGQGPQFIFQYYEEEERQRGNFPDRFSGHQFPNYSSELNVNALLLGDSALYLCASSLVTGASTSGANVLTFGAGSRLTVL.

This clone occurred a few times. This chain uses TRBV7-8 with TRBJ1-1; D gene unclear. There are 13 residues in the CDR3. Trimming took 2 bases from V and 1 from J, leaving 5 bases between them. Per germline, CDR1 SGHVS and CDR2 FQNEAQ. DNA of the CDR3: TGTGCCAGCAGCTTAAAGGAGAACACTGAAGCTTTCTTT. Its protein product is CASSLKENTEAFF.

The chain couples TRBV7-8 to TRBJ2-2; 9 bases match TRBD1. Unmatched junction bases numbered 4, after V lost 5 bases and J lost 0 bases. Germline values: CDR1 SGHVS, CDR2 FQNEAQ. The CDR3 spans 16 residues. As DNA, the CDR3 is TGTGCCAGCAGCCCTAGGACAGGGGCGAACACCGGGGAGCTGTTTTTT. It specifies CASSPRTGANTGELFF.

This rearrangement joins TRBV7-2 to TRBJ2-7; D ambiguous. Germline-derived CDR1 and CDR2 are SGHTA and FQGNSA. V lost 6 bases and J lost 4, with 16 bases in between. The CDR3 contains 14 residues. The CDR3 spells CASSLYPSWYEQYF. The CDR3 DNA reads TGTGCCAGCAGTCTATACCCAAGTTGGTACGAGCAGTACTTC.

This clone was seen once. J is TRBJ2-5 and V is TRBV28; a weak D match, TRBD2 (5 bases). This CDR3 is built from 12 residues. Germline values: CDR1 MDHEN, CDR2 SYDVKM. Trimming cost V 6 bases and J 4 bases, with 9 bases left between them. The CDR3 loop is CASSWRTETQYF. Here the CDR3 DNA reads TGTGCCAGCAGCTGGAGGACAGAGACCCAGTACTTC.

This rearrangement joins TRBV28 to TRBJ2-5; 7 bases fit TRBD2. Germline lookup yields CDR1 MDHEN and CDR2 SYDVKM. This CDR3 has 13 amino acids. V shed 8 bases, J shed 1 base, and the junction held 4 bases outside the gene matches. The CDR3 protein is CASRGGPQETQYF. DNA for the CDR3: TGTGCCAGCCGCGGGGGTCCCCAAGAGACCCAGTACTTC.

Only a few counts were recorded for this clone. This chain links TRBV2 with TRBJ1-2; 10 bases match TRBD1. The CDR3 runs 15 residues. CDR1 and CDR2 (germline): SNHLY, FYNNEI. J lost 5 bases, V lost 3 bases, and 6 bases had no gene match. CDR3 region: CASSDGTGVLYGYTF. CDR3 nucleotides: TGTGCCAGCAGTGATGGGACAGGGGTTTTGTATGGCTACACCTTC.

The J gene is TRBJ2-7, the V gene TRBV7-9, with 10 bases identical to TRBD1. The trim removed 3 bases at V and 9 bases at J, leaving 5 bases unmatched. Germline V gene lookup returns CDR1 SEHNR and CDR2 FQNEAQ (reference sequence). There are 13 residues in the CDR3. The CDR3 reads CASSFQDRGRQYF. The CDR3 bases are TGTGCCAGCAGCTTCCAGGACAGGGGGAGGCAGTACTTC.

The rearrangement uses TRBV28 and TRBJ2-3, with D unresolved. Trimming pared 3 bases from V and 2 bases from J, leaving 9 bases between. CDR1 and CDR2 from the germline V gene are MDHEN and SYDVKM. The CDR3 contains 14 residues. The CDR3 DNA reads TGTGCCAGCAGTTTCCTGCAGAACACAGATACGCAGTATTTT. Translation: CASSFLQNTDTQYF.

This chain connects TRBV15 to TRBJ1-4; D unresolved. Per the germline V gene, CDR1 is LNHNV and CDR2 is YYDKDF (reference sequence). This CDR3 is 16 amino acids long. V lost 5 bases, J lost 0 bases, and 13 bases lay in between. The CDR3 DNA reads TGTGCCACCAGCCCTTTTCGATTAGCAACTAATGAAAAACTGTTTTTT. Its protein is CATSPFRLATNEKLFF.

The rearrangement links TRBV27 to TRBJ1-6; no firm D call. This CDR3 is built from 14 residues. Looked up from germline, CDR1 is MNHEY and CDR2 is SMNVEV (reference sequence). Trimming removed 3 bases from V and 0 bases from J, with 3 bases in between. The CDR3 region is CASSFSSYNSPLHF. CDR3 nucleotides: TGTGCCAGCAGTTTTAGCTCCTATAATTCACCCCTCCACTTT.

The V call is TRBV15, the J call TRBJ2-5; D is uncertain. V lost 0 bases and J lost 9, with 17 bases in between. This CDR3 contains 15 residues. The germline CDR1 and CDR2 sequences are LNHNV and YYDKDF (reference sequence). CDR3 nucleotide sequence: TGTGCCACCAGCAGAGATCGGTTGCCGGCCACGGCCCAGTACTTC. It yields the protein CATSRDRLPATAQYF.